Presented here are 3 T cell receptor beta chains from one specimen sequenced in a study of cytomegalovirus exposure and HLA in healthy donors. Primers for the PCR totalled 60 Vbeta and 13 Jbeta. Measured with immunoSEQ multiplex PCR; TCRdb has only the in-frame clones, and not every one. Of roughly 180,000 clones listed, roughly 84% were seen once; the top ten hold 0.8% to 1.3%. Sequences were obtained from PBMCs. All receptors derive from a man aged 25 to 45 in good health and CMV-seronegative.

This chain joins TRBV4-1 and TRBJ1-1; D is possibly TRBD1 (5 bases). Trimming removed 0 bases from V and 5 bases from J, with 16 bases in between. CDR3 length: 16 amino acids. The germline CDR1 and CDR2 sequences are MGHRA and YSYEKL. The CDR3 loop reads CASSQERSGVGTEAFF. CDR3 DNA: TGCGCCAGCAGCCAAGAGAGGTCGGGGGTTGGAACTGAAGCTTTCTTT.

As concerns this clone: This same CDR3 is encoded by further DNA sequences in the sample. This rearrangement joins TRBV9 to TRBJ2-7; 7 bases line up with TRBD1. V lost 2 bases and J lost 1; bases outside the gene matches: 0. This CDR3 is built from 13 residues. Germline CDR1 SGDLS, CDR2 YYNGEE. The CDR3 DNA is TGTGCCAGCAGCGTGGGACAGTCCTACGAGCAGTACTTC. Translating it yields CASSVGQSYEQYF.

CDR3 nucleotide sequence: TGTGCCAGCAGCCAAGTAGGGGACAGCACTGAAGCTTTCTTT. This sequence encodes CASSQVGDSTEAFF. The chain carries TRBV4-2 and TRBJ1-1, with 7 bases that match TRBD1. CDR1 and CDR2 from the germline V gene are LGHNA and YNFKEQ. The CDR3 contains 14 residues. The V and J ends lost 1 base and 4 bases, in that order; junction bases with no gene match: 3.